The source of this T cell receptor beta chain is a study of Tregs in tolerant kidney transplant recipients. Produced via immunoSEQ multiplex PCR; TCRdb's table is partial and in-frame only. The sample data list tens of thousands of clones. Study-level findings and limits: Nucleotide sequences could not be compared across some patients' samples due to primer changes.

This CDR3 spans 16 amino acids. Germline V gene data show CDR1 as SGHRS and CDR2 as YFSETQ. The V segment lost 0 bases and the J segment 2 bases; nucleotides outside the gene matches: 7. On this clone: Its antigen remains unidentified. The CDR3 end is not reached by the read, which stops 3 residues before it; the germline J gene fills it in.

The sequencing used CD4+ T cells from blood, collected before the transplant. The chain employs TRBV5-1 and TRBJ1-1; 7 nucleotides line up with TRBD1. The clonotype originates from a human donor who received a combined kidney and bone marrow transplant. The CDR3 region is CASSLGSGGVNTEAFF. Partial CDR3 DNA: TGCGCCAGCAGCTTGGGATCAGGGGGTGTTAACACTGAA.